These T cell receptor beta chains were read from a single sample in a study of T-cell reconstitution after alpha-beta-depleted transplantation in children. TCRdb reprocessed the PCR reads with MiXCR, giving one entry per CDR3 protein. The sample yields 190,000 or so distinct CDR3 sequences, roughly 6.5% seen once. The starting material was PBMCs, obtained before TCRalphabeta/CD19-depleted stem cell transplant. The receptor source for this set is a girl under three years old with combined immunodeficiency, due to receive a stem cell transplant. CDR3s include the opening cysteine and the closing phenylalanine or tryptophan. A D gene is named only where the DNA matches it firmly. Size is omitted from some rows. Given values are once, few, many or a class for expanded clones.

abundance: -
j_gene: TRBJ1-2
d_gene: -
v_gene: TRBV4-3
len: 16
CDR3aa: CASSQGTGELTYGYTF
CDR3nt: TGCGCCAGCAGCCAAGGGACTGGGGAGTTGACCTATGGCTACACCTTC

abundance: many
j_gene: TRBJ2-3
d_gene: -
v_gene: TRBV7-8
len: 16
CDR3aa: CASSLGPADFTDTQYF
CDR3nt: TGTGCCAGCAGCTTAGGGCCAGCGGACTTCACAGATACGCAGTATTTT

abundance: many
j_gene: TRBJ2-1
d_gene: -
v_gene: TRBV20-1
len: 14
CDR3aa: CSAREVWEYNEQFF
CDR3nt: TGCAGTGCTAGAGAAGTATGGGAGTACAATGAGCAGTTCTTC

abundance: -
j_gene: TRBJ1-5
d_gene: -
v_gene: TRBV20-1
len: 15
CDR3aa: CSAIAGGRYNQPQHF
CDR3nt: TGCAGTGCTATAGCGGGGGGAAGATACAATCAGCCCCAGCATTTT

abundance: many
j_gene: TRBJ2-7
d_gene: -
v_gene: TRBV29-1
len: 13
CDR3aa: CSVEEPLGYEQYF
CDR3nt: TGCAGCGTTGAAGAACCCTTGGGGTACGAGCAGTACTTC

abundance: many
j_gene: TRBJ1-5
d_gene: TRBD1
v_gene: TRBV29-1
len: 14
CDR3aa: CSVGGTENNQPQHF
CDR3nt: TGCAGCGTTGGGGGGACAGAAAACAATCAGCCCCAGCATTTT

abundance: many
j_gene: TRBJ2-1
d_gene: TRBD1
v_gene: TRBV28
len: 17
CDR3aa: CASTLLISGTGSNEQFF
CDR3nt: TGTGCCAGCACCTTACTAATTTCTGGGACAGGGAGCAATGAGCAGTTCTTC

abundance: few
j_gene: TRBJ1-2
d_gene: -
v_gene: TRBV20-1
len: 12
CDR3aa: CSAQYDQYGYTF
CDR3nt: TGCAGTGCCCAATATGACCAGTATGGCTACACCTTC

abundance: few
j_gene: TRBJ2-7
d_gene: TRBD1
v_gene: TRBV7-8
len: 15
CDR3aa: CASSRWDSVSYEQYF
CDR3nt: TGTGCCAGCAGCCGATGGGACAGTGTCTCCTACGAGCAGTACTTC

abundance: many
j_gene: TRBJ2-3
d_gene: -
v_gene: TRBV12-3/TRBV12-4
len: 11
CDR3aa: CASSLGSSQYF
CDR3nt: TGTGCCAGCAGTTTGGGCAGTTCGCAGTATTTT

abundance: many
j_gene: TRBJ2-2
d_gene: TRBD1
v_gene: TRBV19
len: 17
CDR3aa: CASSIGDRMENTGELFF
CDR3nt: TGTGCCAGTAGTATTGGGGACAGGATGGAGAACACCGGGGAGCTGTTTTTT

abundance: many
j_gene: TRBJ1-1
d_gene: -
v_gene: TRBV7-3
len: 15
CDR3aa: CASSLFAGIGTEAFF
CDR3nt: TGTGCCAGCAGCTTATTCGCCGGGATCGGCACTGAAGCTTTCTTT

abundance: many
j_gene: TRBJ1-2
d_gene: TRBD1
v_gene: TRBV10-3
len: 17
CDR3aa: CAIKPDRVILSNDGYTF
CDR3nt: TGTGCCATCAAGCCGGACAGGGTGATTCTTTCTAACGATGGCTACACCTTC

abundance: many
j_gene: TRBJ1-6
d_gene: -
v_gene: TRBV6-4
len: 14
CDR3aa: CASSSTVFNSPLHF
CDR3nt: TGTGCCAGCAGTTCGACCGTCTTTAATTCACCCCTCCACTTT

abundance: many
j_gene: TRBJ2-2
d_gene: TRBD2
v_gene: TRBV29-1
len: 13
CDR3aa: CSVVGGVGGKLFF
CDR3nt: TGCAGCGTTGTCGGAGGTGTGGGGGGGAAGCTGTTTTTT

abundance: many
j_gene: TRBJ2-1
d_gene: -
v_gene: TRBV20-1
len: 13
CDR3aa: CSARELGGDEQFF
CDR3nt: TGCAGTGCTAGAGAACTCGGGGGCGATGAGCAGTTCTTC

abundance: many
j_gene: TRBJ2-7
d_gene: -
v_gene: TRBV20-1
len: 13
CDR3aa: CSGHRVELYEQYF
CDR3nt: TGCAGTGGACATCGGGTGGAATTGTACGAGCAGTACTTC

abundance: -
j_gene: TRBJ2-1
d_gene: -
v_gene: TRBV12-3/TRBV12-4
len: 13
CDR3aa: CASVPGGHNEQFF
CDR3nt: TGTGCCAGCGTCCCCGGCGGCCACAATGAGCAGTTCTTC